One and the same sample provided the 30 T cell receptor beta chains below, sequenced in a study of T cell responses to AZD1222 COVID-19 vaccine. Clones were sequenced by immunoSEQ multiplex PCR, and TCRdb holds only the in-frame ones, with some missing. Of some 150,000 clones listed, about 90% are singletons. The material was peripheral blood, obtained on day 0 of MenACWY control vaccination. These receptors were obtained from an adult in good health.

The V call is TRBV7-9, the J call TRBJ1-2; the D gene is possibly TRBD1 (5 bases). Germline V gene lookup returns CDR1 SEHNR and CDR2 FQNEAQ (reference sequence). Trimming cost V 5 bases and J 2 bases, with 12 bases left between them. The CDR3 extends over 14 amino acids. The CDR3 sequence: CASSTGTGNYGYTF. The CDR3 DNA is TGTGCCAGCAGCACTGGGACGGGGAACTATGGCTACACCTTC.

The chain is built from TRBV30 and TRBJ2-1, with TRBD2 matching over 7 bases. Trimming cost V 0 bases and J 0 bases; bases outside gene matches: 5. This CDR3 has 16 residues. In germline, CDR1 is GTSNPN, CDR2 SVGIG (reference sequence). CDR3 bases: TGTGCCTGGAGTGTACCCCTAGCGGCCTCCTACAATGAGCAGTTCTTC. Amino acid sequence: CAWSVPLAASYNEQFF.

CDR3 amino acids: CASSFDPLTGFLHF. The CDR3 DNA is TGTGCCAGCAGCTTTGACCCCTTGACGGGATTTCTCCACTTT. The V call is TRBV5-4, the J call TRBJ1-6, with D unresolved. V shed 2 bases and J shed 16 bases, with 19 bases lying between them. Germline V gene lookup returns CDR1 SGHNT and CDR2 YYREEE (reference sequence). The CDR3 spans 14 residues.

The chain employs TRBV6-5 and TRBJ2-1, with D hard to call. V gave up 0 bases and J gave up 8 bases, with 11 bases separating them. The CDR3 has 14 amino acids. Looked up from germline, CDR1 is MNHEY and CDR2 is SVGAGI. In DNA form, the CDR3 reads TGTGCCAGCAGTTACTCGAAAAAGACCCATGAGCAGTTCTTC. Translation gives CASSYSKKTHEQFF.

The chain joins TRBV25-1 to TRBJ2-3; D is tentatively TRBD1 or TRBD2 (5 bases each). CDR1 and CDR2 (germline): MGHDK, SYGVNS. Deletions cut 0 bases from V and 9 bases from J, with 16 bases between. The CDR3 contains 15 residues. The CDR3 DNA sequence: TGTGCCAGCAGTGAATATCGTGGGACGGCCCTCACGCAGTATTTT. Encoded protein: CASSEYRGTALTQYF.

This clone was counted once. The rearrangement uses TRBV24-1 and TRBJ2-1; unclear D gene. The V and J ends lost 7 bases and 7 bases respectively, with 10 bases between them. Per the germline V gene, CDR1 is KGHDR and CDR2 is SFDVKD. This CDR3 has 12 residues. The CDR3 region is CATRDLSNEQFF. CDR3 in DNA: TGTGCCACCAGGGATCTTTCAAATGAGCAGTTCTTC.

In DNA, the CDR3 is TGTGCCAGCAGTCGTACTGGCTACACCTTC. Its protein product is CASSRTGYTF. The chain carries TRBV12-3 or TRBV12-4 and TRBJ1-2; no clear D gene. V was shortened by 5 bases and J by 7 bases, with 5 bases between the two germline ends. The CDR3 has 10 residues.

The rearrangement joins TRBV14 to TRBJ1-2; the D is unclear. Per the germline V gene, CDR1 is SGHDN and CDR2 is FVKESK. Deletions cut 0 bases from V and 6 bases from J, with 26 bases between. The CDR3 runs 19 residues. The CDR3 DNA reads TGTGCCAGCAGCCAAGATCGGCTAGGCAGTTGGCGTTTTGGCGATGGCTACACCTTC. As protein: CASSQDRLGSWRFGDGYTF.

V and J are TRBV28 and TRBJ1-5; 7 bases map to TRBD1. V trimming: 3 bases; J trimming: 7 bases; junction bases outside the gene matches: 6. This CDR3 is built from 14 residues. CDR1 and CDR2 from the germline V gene are MDHEN and SYDVKM. CDR3 sequence: CASSFSGDSQPQHF. Here the CDR3 DNA reads TGTGCCAGCAGTTTTTCAGGGGACAGCCAGCCCCAGCATTTT.

The table lists this clone with a count of one. This chain joins TRBV6-2 or TRBV6-3 and TRBJ2-7; D is perhaps TRBD1 or TRBD2 (5 bases each). Germline V gene lookup returns CDR1 MNHEY and CDR2 SVGEGT. Trimming took 5 bases from V and 2 from J, leaving 10 bases between them. This CDR3 has 13 amino acids. Written as DNA, the CDR3 is TGTGCCAGCAGTAGGGACCTAACCTACGAGCAGTACTTC. It translates to CASSRDLTYEQYF.

The chain uses TRBV9 and TRBJ1-2; D gene unclear. V was clipped by 3 bases and J by 4 bases, with 10 bases between them. This CDR3 is built from 13 residues. Per germline, CDR1 SGDLS and CDR2 YYNGEE. The CDR3 here is CASSGTAFYGYTF. The CDR3 DNA reads as TGTGCCAGCAGCGGAACAGCATTCTATGGCTACACCTTC.

The chain recombines TRBV2 with TRBJ2-2; 7 nucleotides match TRBD1. Trimming removed 7 bases from V and 0 bases from J; junction bases left unmatched: 5. CDR3 length: 15 amino acids. The germline CDR1 and CDR2 sequences are SNHLY and FYNNEI. In nucleotides, the CDR3 is TGTGCCAGCAAGGCCAGGGGGACGAACACCGGGGAGCTGTTTTTT. It specifies CASKARGTNTGELFF.

V is TRBV21-1 and J is TRBJ2-5; whether TRBD1, the table's D call, matches the DNA was not checked. TRBV21-1 is shown as a pseudogene. The CDR3 is made up of 13 amino acids. CDR3 loop: CASSKSQGQTQYF. The CDR3 nucleotides read TGTGCCAGCAGCAAATCACAGGGGCAGACCCAGTACTTC.

This rearrangement joins TRBV2 to TRBJ1-2; 8 bases match TRBD1. The CDR3 spans 15 residues. The V gene's germline CDR1 is SNHLY and CDR2 FYNNEI. The ends lost 8 bases at V and 3 bases at J; junction bases unmatched: 11. CDR3 loop: CASGGQGVGDYGYTF. CDR3 bases: TGTGCCAGCGGCGGACAGGGTGTGGGGGACTATGGCTACACCTTC. Full variable domain (remainder filled in from reference TRBV2 and TRBJ1-2): EPEVTQTPSHQVTQMGQEVILRCVPISNHLYFYWYRQILGQKVEFLVSFYNNEISEKSEIFDDQFSVERPDGSNFTLKIRSTKLEDSAMYFCASGGQGVGDYGYTFGSGTRLTVV.

The chain combines TRBV28 with TRBJ1-1; tentative D call: TRBD1 (6 bases). This CDR3 comprises 16 residues. V was pared by 6 bases and J by 8 bases, with 25 bases between. Per germline, CDR1 MDHEN and CDR2 SYDVKM. The CDR3 spells CASRSPGHPRTLEAFF. The CDR3, as DNA: TGTGCCAGCAGATCTCCGGGACATCCTAGAACACTGGAAGCTTTCTTT. The whole variable domain, remainder taken from reference TRBV28 and TRBJ1-1, is DVKVTQSSRYLVKRTGEKVFLECVQDMDHENMFWYRQDPGLGLRLIYFSYDVKMKEKGDIPEGYSVSREKKERFSLILESASTNQTSMYLCASRSPGHPRTLEAFFGQGTRLTVV.

Here the CDR3 reads CASSFTGTVEAFF. For the CDR3, the DNA is TGTGCCAGCAGCTTTACCGGGACAGTTGAAGCTTTCTTT. The chain uses TRBV5-6 and TRBJ1-1, with 7 bases that match TRBD1. The ends lost 2 bases at V and 7 bases at J; junction bases unmatched: 5. This CDR3 region has 13 residues. CDR1 and CDR2 (germline): SGHDT, YYEEEE.

As concerns this clone: This sample includes further DNA sequences coding for the same CDR3. The chain uses TRBV3-1 (or the pseudogene TRBV3-2) and TRBJ2-3; D uncertain. This CDR3 is 11 amino acids long. CDR1 and CDR2 from the germline V gene are LGHDT and YNNKEL (reference sequence). V was trimmed by 3 bases and J by 4 bases, leaving 2 bases between them. CDR3 residues: CASSQADTQYF. CDR3 in DNA: TGTGCCAGCAGCCAGGCAGATACGCAGTATTTT.

This clone was detected once. CDR3 in DNA: TGTGCCAGCAGTTTATCTACGACAGATACGCAGTATTTT. Protein product: CASSLSTTDTQYF. The chain is built from TRBV12-3 or TRBV12-4 and TRBJ2-3; D is ambiguous. V was clipped by 2 bases and J by 3 bases, with 6 bases between them. This CDR3 comprises 13 residues.

This chain links TRBV5-1 with TRBJ2-3, with a possible D match to TRBD2 (6 bases). This CDR3 spans 15 amino acids. From germline, CDR1 is SGHRS and CDR2 YFSETQ. Trimming pared 4 bases from V and 1 base from J, leaving 13 bases between. The CDR3 sequence: CASSRGGAGTDTQYF. CDR3 sequence (DNA): TGCGCCAGCAGCCGCGGAGGGGCTGGCACAGATACGCAGTATTTT.

This chain joins TRBV7-2 and TRBJ2-1; 9 bases agree with TRBD2. Germline CDR1 reads SGHTA; CDR2 reads FQGNSA. Trimming removed 1 base from V and 6 bases from J; junction bases left unmatched: 4. The CDR3 length is 15 residues. The CDR3 protein is CASSLDGLAINEQFF. The CDR3, as DNA: TGTGCCAGCAGCTTAGATGGACTAGCGATCAATGAGCAGTTCTTC.

CDR3 sequence reads: CASSEPGGEKLFF. DNA of the CDR3: TGCGCCAGCAGTGAGCCAGGGGGTGAAAAACTGTTTTTT. The chain combines TRBV10-2 with TRBJ1-4; 7 bases line up with TRBD1. The CDR3 is made up of 13 amino acids. The ends lost 2 bases at V and 7 bases at J; junction bases unmatched: 1. The germline V gene has CDR1 WSHSY and CDR2 SAAADI.

The CDR3 coding sequence is TGTGCCAGCAGTGAGATGAACAGGGGAGGAAACACTGAAGCTTTCTTT. Translated, it gives CASSEMNRGGNTEAFF. The chain employs TRBV6-1 and TRBJ1-1; 7 nucleotides agree with TRBD1. Trimming removed 3 bases from V and 2 bases from J; junction bases left unmatched: 9. From germline, CDR1 is MNHNS and CDR2 SASEGT. This CDR3 contains 16 residues.

V is TRBV5-4 and J is TRBJ2-5; a weak D match, TRBD1 (6 bases). Germline V gene sequence: CDR1 SGHNT, CDR2 YYREEE (reference sequence). The CDR3 is 15 residues long. V lost 1 base to trimming and J lost 4 bases, with 14 bases between them. As DNA, the CDR3 is TGTGCCAGCAGCTTGCCAGGGGACCTAATAGAGACCCAGTACTTC. Amino acid sequence: CASSLPGDLIETQYF.

J is TRBJ1-2 and V is TRBV27, with D hard to call. V shed 8 bases and J shed 7 bases, with 23 bases lying between them. CDR1 is MNHEY and CDR2 is SMNVEV in the germline V gene (reference sequence). The CDR3 covers 15 residues. CDR3 nucleotide sequence: TGTGCCAGCGTCGTAACGTTTGGTTCCGTCTCTGGCTACACCTTC. Protein product: CASVVTFGSVSGYTF.

This clone was observed once. J is TRBJ1-2 and V is TRBV5-4; TRBD1 is a possible D gene (6 bases). The germline V gene has CDR1 SGHNT and CDR2 YYREEE (reference sequence). The CDR3 has 14 residues. The ends were cut back, 1 base at V and 2 bases at J, with 9 bases in the middle. CDR3 loop: CASSLPGANYGYTF. The CDR3 nucleotides read TGTGCCAGCAGCTTGCCAGGGGCAAACTATGGCTACACCTTC. Filled out from reference TRBV5-4 and TRBJ1-2, the complete variable domain reads ETGVTQSPTHLIKTRGQQVTLRCSSQSGHNTVSWYQQALGQGPQFIFQYYREEENGRGNFPPRFSGLQFPNYSSELNVNALELDDSALYLCASSLPGANYGYTFGSGTRLTVV.

This clone came up a few times. The CDR3 coding sequence is TGTGCCAGCTCATCTACCTACGAGCAGTACTTC. The encoded protein is CASSSTYEQYF. The J gene is TRBJ2-7, the V gene TRBV18; no clear D gene. Germline V gene data show CDR1 as KGHSH and CDR2 as LQKENI. The CDR3 totals 11 residues. V was trimmed by 5 bases and J by 2 bases, leaving 4 bases between them.

The chain carries TRBV7-2 and TRBJ1-2; 8 bases are a match to TRBD1. Germline V gene lookup returns CDR1 SGHTA and CDR2 FQGNSA. The CDR3 extends over 16 amino acids. V shed 4 bases and J 4 bases; nucleotides not matched to a gene: 11. The CDR3: CASSSKSRDRSYGYTF. As DNA, the CDR3 is TGTGCCAGCAGCTCAAAATCCAGGGACAGGTCCTATGGCTACACCTTC. Variable domain in full (rest from reference TRBV7-2 and TRBJ1-2): GAGVSQSPSNKVTEKGKDVELRCDPISGHTALYWYRQSLGQGLEFLIYFQGNSAPDKSGLPSDRFSAERTGGSVSTLTIQRTQQEDSAVYLCASSSKSRDRSYGYTFGSGTRLTVV.

The genes are TRBV2 and TRBJ2-7; tentatively, D is TRBD1 or TRBD2 (5 bases each). The CDR3 covers 13 residues. Germline V gene sequence: CDR1 SNHLY, CDR2 FYNNEI. Deletions cut 7 bases from V and 6 bases from J, with 16 bases between. In nucleotides, the CDR3 is TGTGCCAGCATCTCTCAGGGACCACTCGAGCAGTACTTC. Amino acid sequence: CASISQGPLEQYF.

On this clone: In the same sample, other DNA sequences code for this CDR3. The chain recombines TRBV9 with TRBJ2-2, with D unclear. Germline loops: CDR1 SGDLS, CDR2 YYNGEE. This CDR3 spans 15 amino acids. V shed 0 bases and J shed 1 base, with 7 bases lying between them. This chain's CDR3 is CASSVGPLNTGELFF. CDR3 nucleotides: TGTGCCAGCAGCGTAGGGCCTTTGAACACCGGGGAGCTGTTTTTT.

The rearrangement joins TRBV7-3 to TRBJ1-1; 7 nucleotides align to TRBD1. Trimming at V came to 4 bases and at J to 4 bases, leaving 3 bases not matched to a gene. Looked up from germline, CDR1 is SGHTA and CDR2 is FQGTGA. This CDR3 is built from 13 residues. DNA for the CDR3: TGTGCCAGCAGCTCCACAGGGGTCACTGAAGCTTTCTTT. Translation: CASSSTGVTEAFF.